A selection of T cell receptor beta chains follows, all from one sample in a study of blood T cell repertoires in COVID-19. This table comes from immunoSEQ multiplex PCR, and its TCRdb copy is limited to in-frame clones, with some not included. The sample holds roughly 46,000 clones, 70% to 90% seen once. Sequenced sample: peripheral blood. Receptors originate from a human donor in a cohort sampled during active COVID-19. The donor label of this sample is uncertain. Both conserved end residues are part of each CDR3. Each record gives: D gene, V gene, clone size, J gene, CDR3 DNA, CDR3 protein. The D gene is left open where the match is weak. The size field is filled for only some rows; it gives once, few, many or a size class.

D: -; V: TRBV6-6; size: -; J: TRBJ1-1; DNA: TGTGCCAGCAAACTCATTGGGGCCGGGAACACTGAAGCTTTCTTT; CDR3: CASKLIGAGNTEAFF
D: TRBD1; V: TRBV11-1; size: -; J: TRBJ2-5; DNA: TGTGCCAGCAGCGTGGACACAGGGGGAGAGACCCAGTACTTC; CDR3: CASSVDTGGETQYF
D: TRBD2; V: TRBV7-2; size: once; J: TRBJ2-1; DNA: TGTGCCAGCAGCTTAGCGAGGACTAGCGGGGGGGCAACCTACAATGAGCAGTTCTTC; CDR3: CASSLARTSGGATYNEQFF
D: TRBD2; V: TRBV4-2; size: once; J: TRBJ2-1; DNA: TGTGCCAGCAGCCAACGGACTAGCTCCGATGAGCAGTTCTTC; CDR3: CASSQRTSSDEQFF
D: TRBD2; V: TRBV7-3; size: -; J: TRBJ2-3; DNA: TGTGCCAGCAGCCGTACTAGCGGGGGGACAGATACGCAGTATTTT; CDR3: CASSRTSGGTDTQYF
D: TRBD1; V: TRBV19; size: -; J: TRBJ1-2; DNA: TGTGCCAGTAGTAACAGGGGGCAAGGGTATGGCTACACCTTC; CDR3: CASSNRGQGYGYTF
D: -; V: TRBV11-3; size: -; J: TRBJ2-7; DNA: TGTGCCAGCAGCTTAGGAGAAGGGGCCCTTCACTTC; CDR3: CASSLGEGALHF
D: TRBD2; V: TRBV7-3; size: -; J: TRBJ2-5; DNA: TGTGCCAGCAGCGCCGCGGGGGGAAAAGAGACCCAGTACTTC; CDR3: CASSAAGGKETQYF
D: TRBD1; V: TRBV18; size: -; J: TRBJ2-3; DNA: TGTGCCAGCTCACCACGGGGACAGGGGGTACGGTCAGATACGCAGTATTTT; CDR3: CASSPRGQGVRSDTQYF
D: -; V: TRBV19; size: -; J: TRBJ1-2; DNA: TGTGCCAGTGGCACAGGTTCTCTCGGTGGCTACACCTTC; CDR3: CASGTGSLGGYTF
D: TRBD2; V: TRBV5-4; size: -; J: TRBJ2-5; DNA: TGTGCCAGCAGCTGGGGACTAGCGGGGGAAGAGACCCAGTACTTC; CDR3: CASSWGLAGEETQYF
D: -; V: TRBV24-1; size: -; J: TRBJ2-3; DNA: TGTGCCACCAGCGCCGGGACACACGGCACAGATACGCAGTATTTT; CDR3: CATSAGTHGTDTQYF
D: TRBD1; V: TRBV6-2/TRBV6-3; size: -; J: TRBJ1-2; DNA: TGTGCCAGCAGCCGGACAGGGGGAGACTATGGCTACACCTTC; CDR3: CASSRTGGDYGYTF
D: TRBD1; V: TRBV6-5; size: -; J: TRBJ1-1; DNA: TGTGCCACCAGGGCCGGGACAGCGAACACTGAAGCTTTCTTT; CDR3: CATRAGTANTEAFF
D: TRBD2; V: TRBV5-1; size: -; J: TRBJ2-3; DNA: TGCGCCAGCAGCCCCGGGACTAGGGGAACAGATACGCAGTATTTT; CDR3: CASSPGTRGTDTQYF
D: -; V: TRBV6-6; size: -; J: TRBJ2-7; DNA: TGTGCCAGCAGTTACTCGTCCGCCTACGAGCAGTACTTC; CDR3: CASSYSSAYEQYF
D: -; V: TRBV7-8; size: -; J: TRBJ1-4; DNA: TGTGCCAGCAGCTTTGGCGGACAGCTAAATGAAAAACTGTTTTTT; CDR3: CASSFGGQLNEKLFF
D: -; V: TRBV7-2; size: -; J: TRBJ2-3; DNA: TGTGCCAGCAGCGCCAGGGGGGCTAGCACAGATACGCAGTATTTT; CDR3: CASSARGASTDTQYF
D: TRBD1; V: TRBV7-2; size: -; J: TRBJ2-2; DNA: TGTGCCAGCAGACTGGGACAGGTTGGCGGGGAGCTGTTTTTT; CDR3: CASRLGQVGGELFF
D: TRBD2; V: TRBV5-8; size: -; J: TRBJ2-4; DNA: TGTGCCAGCAGCCCCTACGGGGGGGCCGGAAACATTCAGTACTTC; CDR3: CASSPYGGAGNIQYF